The 22 T cell receptor beta chains given below trace back to one sample, sequenced in a study of OX40 agonist ivuxolimab in advanced cancers. Assay: immunoSEQ multiplex PCR; the TCRdb copy retains only in-frame clones and omits some. The data show about 45,000 clones, around 87% seen once. Source: CD4+ or CD8+ T cells sorted from blood, taken in a trial of the OX40 agonist ivuxolimab. The origin of the receptors is an adult with an advanced solid tumor such as melanoma, head and neck, liver or kidney cancer.

The chain has TRBV5-4 and TRBJ2-5; 11 bases are shared with TRBD2. The CDR3 length is 15 residues. With 3 bases clipped from V and 2 bases from J, the junction kept 3 bases outside the gene matches. Germline CDR1 SGHNT, CDR2 YYREEE (reference sequence). The CDR3 DNA reads as TGTGCCAGCAGCTCTAGCGGGGGGCCTCAAGAGACCCAGTACTTC. Amino acids: CASSSSGGPQETQYF.

This clone was seen once. The V call is TRBV5-1, the J call TRBJ2-1; 13 bases match TRBD2. The CDR3 length is 15 residues. With V trimmed by 0 bases and J by 6 bases, 0 bases remained unmatched. From germline, CDR1 is SGHRS and CDR2 YFSETQ. CDR3 bases: TGCGCCAGCAGCTTGGGGACTAGCGGGAGCAATGAGCAGTTCTTC. Translated, it gives CASSLGTSGSNEQFF.

This chain links TRBV5-8 with TRBJ1-1; 7 bases line up with TRBD1. V was pared by 3 bases and J by 4 bases, with 6 bases of the junction left unmatched. There are 14 residues in the CDR3. Germline V gene data show CDR1 as SGHTS and CDR2 as YDEGEE. CDR3 nucleotide sequence: TGTGCCAGCAGCTATCACAGGGGAGCCACTGAAGCTTTCTTT. Protein: CASSYHRGATEAFF.

This clone was recorded once. The V call is TRBV5-6, the J call TRBJ1-2; D not certain. The length of the CDR3 is 12 residues. CDR1 and CDR2 from the germline V gene are SGHDT and YYEEEE. V was trimmed by 4 bases and J by 4 bases, leaving 8 bases between them. The CDR3 loop reads CASSADIYGYTF. CDR3 bases: TGTGCCAGCAGCGCAGACATCTATGGCTACACCTTC.

The chain has TRBV6-4 and TRBJ2-1; 11 nucleotides match TRBD2. From germline, CDR1 is MRHNA and CDR2 SNTAGT. The CDR3 covers 17 residues. Unmatched junction bases numbered 12, after V lost 6 bases and J lost 5 bases. The CDR3 reads CASSVLAGGHGNNEQFF. CDR3 sequence (DNA): TGTGCCAGCAGCGTCTTAGCGGGGGGGCATGGAAACAATGAGCAGTTCTTC.

The chain combines TRBV10-3 with TRBJ1-1; D is uncertain. Trimming pared 4 bases from V and 3 bases from J, leaving 6 bases between. CDR1 is ENHRY and CDR2 is SYGVKD in the germline V gene. CDR3 size: 12 residues. CDR3 in amino acids: CAISGVDTEAFF. The CDR3 nucleotides read TGTGCCATCAGTGGGGTGGACACTGAAGCTTTCTTT.

The chain recombines TRBV9 with TRBJ2-5; TRBD1 or TRBD2 may be the D gene (5 bases each). V lost 6 bases and J lost 5, with 20 bases in between. The CDR3 has 15 amino acids. CDR1 SGDLS and CDR2 YYNGEE come from the germline V gene. The CDR3 bases are TGTGCCAGCAAGCAAGGGCTGAGCAGGGAGGAGACCCAGTACTTC. The encoded protein is CASKQGLSREETQYF.

The V gene is TRBV7-6, the J gene TRBJ1-1; the match to TRBD1 covers 8 bases. From germline, CDR1 is SGHVS and CDR2 FNYEAQ. The CDR3 runs 14 residues. Trimming took 5 bases from V and 3 from J; bases not matched to a gene: 5. The CDR3 DNA reads TGTGCCAGCAGCCCAGGGGGCAGGTACACTGAAGCTTTCTTT. It encodes CASSPGGRYTEAFF.

The rearrangement uses TRBV18 and TRBJ2-5, with D hard to call. Looked up from germline, CDR1 is KGHSH and CDR2 is LQKENI. V dropped 3 bases and J dropped 1 base, with 9 bases sitting between them. The CDR3 totals 14 residues. The CDR3 spells CASSPVGVQETQYF. The CDR3 nucleotides read TGTGCCAGCTCACCTGTTGGAGTCCAAGAGACCCAGTACTTC.

The chain combines TRBV7-2 with TRBJ1-1; the match to TRBD1 covers 10 bases. Trimming at V came to 5 bases and at J to 2 bases, leaving 2 bases not matched to a gene. The CDR3 extends over 14 amino acids. From germline, CDR1 is SGHTA and CDR2 FQGNSA. This chain's CDR3 is CASSRDRGNTEAFF. As DNA, the CDR3 is TGTGCCAGCAGCCGGGACAGGGGAAACACTGAAGCTTTCTTT.

The chain combines TRBV13 with TRBJ1-1, with 7 bases that match TRBD1. Germline V lookup: CDR1 PRHDT, CDR2 FYEKMQ (reference sequence). CDR3 length: 12 amino acids. V lost 6 bases, J lost 11 bases, and 9 bases stayed unmatched. Here the CDR3 DNA reads TGTGCCAGCAGTTTACAGGGGATGGTGGCTTTCTTT. Encoded protein: CASSLQGMVAFF.

This clone was seen a few times. This chain uses TRBV19 with TRBJ2-7; 11 bases align to TRBD2. The length of the CDR3 is 13 residues. CDR1 is LNHDA and CDR2 is SQIVND in the germline V gene (reference sequence). V shed 8 bases and J 5 bases; nucleotides not matched to a gene: 5. The CDR3 nucleotides read TGTGCCAGTTCGACTAGCGGGGCAAACGAGCAGTACTTC. Translating it yields CASSTSGANEQYF.

The chain employs TRBV7-2 and TRBJ1-3; D remains unclear. V was pared by 1 base and J by 0 bases, with 4 bases between. The CDR3 loop spans 14 amino acids. The germline gives CDR1 SGHTA, CDR2 FQGNSA. The CDR3 nucleotides read TGTGCCAGCAGCTTAGAACGCTCTGGAAACACCATATATTTT. Its translation: CASSLERSGNTIYF.

The rearrangement links TRBV5-1 to TRBJ2-7; a possible D gene is TRBD1 (6 bases). This CDR3 has 17 amino acids. V gave up 0 bases and J gave up 5 bases, with 21 bases separating them. The germline CDR1 and CDR2 sequences are SGHRS and YFSETQ. In DNA, the CDR3 is TGCGCCAGCAGCTTGGGATCAACAGGGACCTCACCCCACGAGCAGTACTTC. This encodes CASSLGSTGTSPHEQYF.

This chain connects TRBV6-5 to TRBJ1-2; 7 bases agree with TRBD1. V shed 6 bases and J 1 base; nucleotides not matched to a gene: 8. This CDR3 contains 15 residues. The V gene's germline CDR1 is MNHEY and CDR2 SVGAGI. CDR3 residues: CASSSPGQLNYGYTF. The CDR3 DNA follows: TGTGCCAGCAGCTCCCCGGGACAGCTTAACTATGGCTACACCTTC.

This clone was detected only once. V usage is TRBV5-4 and J usage is TRBJ2-5; 7 positions agree with TRBD1. With V trimmed by 2 bases and J by 5 bases, 3 bases remained unmatched. The CDR3 length is 13 residues. Germline V gene data show CDR1 as SGHNT and CDR2 as YYREEE (reference sequence). The DNA for the CDR3 is TGTGCCAGCAGCTTAGCAGGGGGTGAGACCCAGTACTTC. Protein sequence: CASSLAGGETQYF.

Points on this clone: An end of the junction does not agree with germline; a read error may underlie this. The CDR3, as DNA: TGTGCCTGGAGAAACATTGAAGCTTTCTTT. This translates into CAWRNIEAFF. The chain is built from TRBV30 and TRBJ1-1; no firm D call. Germline CDR1 is GTSNPN and CDR2 is SVGIG (reference sequence). CDR3 length: 10 residues.

This clone was seen a single time. The rearrangement joins TRBV7-8 to TRBJ1-1; 7 bases map to TRBD1. With V trimmed by 4 bases and J by 4 bases, 3 bases remained unmatched. This CDR3 spans 13 amino acids. Germline values: CDR1 SGHVS, CDR2 FQNEAQ. Here the CDR3 DNA reads TGTGCCAGCAGCTCTCAGGGGGGCACTGAAGCTTTCTTT. Its protein is CASSSQGGTEAFF.

This sequence joins TRBV5-1 and TRBJ2-5; D might be TRBD1 (5 bases). In germline, CDR1 is SGHRS, CDR2 YFSETQ. CDR3 length: 15 residues. Trimming left V 4 bases short and J 4 bases short, with 17 bases between. Here the CDR3 reads CASSMAAGRGETQYF. The CDR3 bases are TGCGCCAGCAGCATGGCGGCAGGGCGAGGAGAGACCCAGTACTTC.

Only one count was recorded for this clone. The CDR3 DNA sequence: TGTGCCAGCAGCTTGGATGACCGTCACTACGAGCAGTACTTC. Protein: CASSLDDRHYEQYF. The gene calls are TRBV5-8 and TRBJ2-7; D is uncertain. This CDR3 spans 14 amino acids. V lost 0 bases and J lost 3, with 10 bases in between. Germline CDR1 SGHTS, CDR2 YDEGEE.

V and J are TRBV18 and TRBJ2-1, with TRBD1 as a possible D gene (5 bases). V was shortened by 5 bases and J by 5 bases, with 13 bases between the two germline ends. Germline V CDR1 and CDR2: KGHSH, LQKENI. This CDR3 has 14 amino acids. The CDR3 here is CASSSWTLNNEQFF. Here the CDR3 DNA reads TGTGCCAGCTCATCCTGGACACTCAACAATGAGCAGTTCTTC.

The chain couples TRBV7-2 to TRBJ2-5; no reliable D call. V was shortened by 2 bases and J by 5 bases, with 12 bases between the two germline ends. This CDR3 is 14 amino acids long. Germline CDR1 reads SGHTA; CDR2 reads FQGNSA. CDR3 DNA sequence: TGTGCCAGCAGCTTATATAAGCCCGGGGAGACCCAGTACTTC. It translates to CASSLYKPGETQYF. Variable domain in full (rest from reference TRBV7-2 and TRBJ2-5): GAGVSQSPSNKVTEKGKDVELRCDPISGHTALYWYRQSLGQGLEFLIYFQGNSAPDKSGLPSDRFSAERTGGSVSTLTIQRTQQEDSAVYLCASSLYKPGETQYFGPGTRLLVL.